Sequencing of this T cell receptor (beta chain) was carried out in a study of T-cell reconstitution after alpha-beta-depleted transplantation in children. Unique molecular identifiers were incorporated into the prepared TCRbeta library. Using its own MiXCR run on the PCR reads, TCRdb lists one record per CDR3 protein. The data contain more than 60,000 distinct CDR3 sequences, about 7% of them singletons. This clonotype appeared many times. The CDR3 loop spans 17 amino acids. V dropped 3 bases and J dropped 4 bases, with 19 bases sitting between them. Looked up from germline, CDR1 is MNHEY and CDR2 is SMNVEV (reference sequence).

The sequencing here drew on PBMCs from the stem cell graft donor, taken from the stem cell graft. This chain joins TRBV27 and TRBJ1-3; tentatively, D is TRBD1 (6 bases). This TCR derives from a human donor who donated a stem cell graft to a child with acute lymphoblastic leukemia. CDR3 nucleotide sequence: TGTGCCAGCAGTTTGGGACCCCTCCAGGGGTTCGGAAACACCATATATTTT. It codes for CASSLGPLQGFGNTIYF.